This entry lists 11 T cell receptor beta chains sequenced from one sample in a study of OX40 agonist ivuxolimab in advanced cancers. Measured with immunoSEQ multiplex PCR; TCRdb has only the in-frame clones, and not every one. The sample shows 100,000 to 150,000 clones, approximately 94% of them seen only once. The specimen was CD4+ or CD8+ T cells sorted from blood, collected in a trial of the OX40 agonist ivuxolimab. The receptors were sampled from an adult with an advanced solid tumor such as melanoma, head and neck, liver or kidney cancer.

The genes are TRBV13 and TRBJ1-2; no firm D call. Between the trimmed V and J ends, which lost 5 bases and 4 bases, there was a span of 5 bases. The CDR3 is made up of 11 amino acids. In germline, CDR1 is PRHDT, CDR2 FYEKMQ (reference sequence). The CDR3 here is CASSRVYGYTF. In nucleotides, the CDR3 is TGTGCCAGCAGCCGGGTCTATGGCTACACCTTC. Filled out from reference TRBV13 and TRBJ1-2, the complete variable domain reads AAGVIQSPRHLIKEKRETATLKCYPIPRHDTVYWYQQGPGQDPQFLISFYEKMQSDKGSIPDRFSAQQFSDYHSELNMSSLELGDSALYFCASSRVYGYTFGSGTRLTVV.

This clone showed up just once. The CDR3 bases are TGTGCCAGTAGTATCGAACAGGGTGTAGGGTACGAGCAGTACTTC. Amino acids: CASSIEQGVGYEQYF. The V call is TRBV19, the J call TRBJ2-7; TRBD1 might be the D (6 bases). The CDR3 contains 15 residues. V was cut by 3 bases and J by 4 bases, with 16 bases left in between. CDR1 and CDR2 (germline): LNHDA, SQIVND (reference sequence).

Of note for this clone: The same CDR3 arises from other DNA sequences in this sample as well. The V call is TRBV6-5, the J call TRBJ2-3; a weak D match, TRBD2 (5 bases). Trimming removed 6 bases from V and 0 bases from J, with 13 bases in between. The V gene's germline CDR1 is MNHEY and CDR2 SVGAGI. The CDR3 is made up of 15 amino acids. CDR3 sequence: CASRRTGISTDTQYF. CDR3 nucleotides: TGTGCCAGCAGACGGACGGGGATTAGCACAGATACGCAGTATTTT.

The V gene is TRBV7-2, the J gene TRBJ2-7; 8 nucleotides match TRBD1. Looked up from germline, CDR1 is SGHTA and CDR2 is FQGNSA. CDR3 length: 15 residues. V dropped 1 base and J dropped 2; count of bases not matched to a gene: 4. CDR3 protein: CASSLVGQGTYEQYF. DNA for the CDR3: TGTGCCAGCAGCTTAGTAGGACAGGGAACCTACGAGCAGTACTTC.

The chain links TRBV5-1 to TRBJ1-6, with D possibly TRBD1 on 6 matching bases. Germline-derived CDR1 and CDR2 are SGHRS and YFSETQ. V was shortened by 1 base and J by 8 bases, with 13 bases between the two germline ends. This CDR3 has 15 residues. The CDR3 nucleotides read TGCGCCAGCAGCTTGAGGGGGACAAATGATTCACCCCTCCACTTT. Its translation: CASSLRGTNDSPLHF.

The gene calls are TRBV27 and TRBJ2-3, with 15 bases fitting TRBD2. Trimming removed 8 bases from V and 7 bases from J; junction bases left unmatched: 1. The CDR3 has 13 amino acids. Germline V gives CDR1 MNHEY, CDR2 SMNVEV (reference sequence). The chain's CDR3 is CASGLAGGNTQYF. The DNA of the CDR3 is TGTGCCAGCGGACTAGCGGGAGGGAATACGCAGTATTTT.

The CDR3: CASSEERSTEAFF. CDR3 coding DNA: TGTGCCAGCAGTGAAGAAAGGAGCACTGAAGCTTTCTTT. The chain recombines TRBV2 with TRBJ1-1, with no clear D. Between the trimmed V and J ends, which lost 1 base and 4 bases, there was a span of 7 bases. The germline gives CDR1 SNHLY, CDR2 FYNNEI. This CDR3 contains 13 residues.

CDR3 coding DNA: TGTGCCAGCTCACCACCCCGGCGGACTGAAGCTTTCTTT. This sequence encodes CASSPPRRTEAFF. This chain uses TRBV18 with TRBJ1-1; D unclear. Germline values: CDR1 KGHSH, CDR2 LQKENI. Trimming took 0 bases from V and 5 from J, leaving 7 bases between them. The CDR3 covers 13 residues. The full variable domain, rest sourced from reference TRBV18 and TRBJ1-1, is NAGVMQNPRHLVRRRGQEARLRCSPMKGHSHVYWYRQLPEEGLKFMVYLQKENIIDESGMPKERFSAEFPKEGPSILRIQQVVRGDSAAYFCASSPPRRTEAFFGQGTRLTVV.

V is TRBV10-3 and J is TRBJ2-1; TRBD2 matches 8 bases. The germline V gene has CDR1 ENHRY and CDR2 SYGVKD. V shed 2 bases, J shed 0 bases, and the junction held 9 bases outside the gene matches. The CDR3 is 18 residues long. The CDR3 loop is CAISERGGPLSSYNEQFF. The CDR3 DNA reads as TGTGCCATCAGTGAGCGGGGGGGACCGCTAAGCTCCTACAATGAGCAGTTCTTC.

This chain joins TRBV2 and TRBJ1-1, with no clear D. Between the trimmed V and J ends, which lost 6 bases and 1 base, there was a span of 12 bases. CDR3 length: 14 amino acids. In germline, CDR1 is SNHLY, CDR2 FYNNEI. The DNA of the CDR3 is TGTGCCAGCAGGAAGGACCGCCAGAACACTGAAGCTTTCTTT. Amino acids: CASRKDRQNTEAFF.

The gene calls are TRBV5-4 and TRBJ1-4; no firm D call. Germline V CDR1 and CDR2: SGHNT, YYREEE (reference sequence). V was cut by 0 bases and J by 0 bases, with 6 bases left in between. The CDR3 length is 15 residues. DNA for the CDR3: TGTGCCAGCAGCTTGGGCAGCCCAACTAATGAAAAACTGTTTTTT. Residues: CASSLGSPTNEKLFF.